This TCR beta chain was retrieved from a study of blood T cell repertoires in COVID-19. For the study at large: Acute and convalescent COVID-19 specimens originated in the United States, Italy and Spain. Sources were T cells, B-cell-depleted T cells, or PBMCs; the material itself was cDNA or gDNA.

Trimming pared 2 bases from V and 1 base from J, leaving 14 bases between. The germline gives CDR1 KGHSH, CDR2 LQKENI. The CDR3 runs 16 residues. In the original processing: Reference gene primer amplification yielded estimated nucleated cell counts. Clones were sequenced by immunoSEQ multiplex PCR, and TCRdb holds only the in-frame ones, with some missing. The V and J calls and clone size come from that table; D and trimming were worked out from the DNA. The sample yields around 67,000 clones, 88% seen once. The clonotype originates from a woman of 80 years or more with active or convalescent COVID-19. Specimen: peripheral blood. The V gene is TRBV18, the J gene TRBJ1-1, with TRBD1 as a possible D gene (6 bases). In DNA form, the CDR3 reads TGTGCCAGCTCACCAACAAGAAACAGGGCGAACACTGAAGCTTTCTTT. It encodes CASSPTRNRANTEAFF.